A selection of T cell receptor beta chains follows, all from one sample in a study of CD8 T cell repertoires and HIV-1 epitope variants. Libraries were prepared by immunoSEQ multiplex PCR; TCRdb keeps only in-frame clonotypes and omits some of them. In the table there are around 6,100 clones, about two thirds of which are singletons. No antigen is known for these receptors. Sample: cultured CD8+ T cells derived from PBMCs. Receptors originate from a male donor with HIV. The CDR3 runs from the conserved cysteine through the conserved F or W. A D gene is named only where the DNA matches it firmly. Size values are once, few and many counts, or a class for expanded clones, and some rows have none.

>NA|TRBV7-2|NA|TRBJ2-3
TGTGCCAGCAGCTTAGATCTAGATACGCAGTATTTT
CASSLDLDTQYF
>NA|TRBV5-6|NA|TRBJ2-5
TGTGCCAGCAGCCCAGGGGGGTACGAGACCCAGTACTTC
CASSPGGYETQYF
>TRBD1|TRBV2|NA|TRBJ2-7
TGTGCCAGCAGTACCGGGACAGGGGCGATTGACGAGCAGTACTTC
CASSTGTGAIDEQYF
>NA|TRBV7-8|NA|TRBJ1-3
TGTGCCAGCAGTCCCATGGGAAACACCATATATTTT
CASSPMGNTIYF
>NA|TRBV15|NA|TRBJ2-1
TGTGCCACCAGCAGAAAAACGGCAGGGACTGTCTACAATGAGCAGTTCTTC
CATSRKTAGTVYNEQFF
>NA|TRBV30|once|TRBJ1-4
TGTGCCTGGAGTGGACCAACTAATGAAAAACTGTTTTTT
CAWSGPTNEKLFF
>NA|TRBV19|few|TRBJ1-1
TGTGCCAGTAAACAAGGGGAAGTGAACACTGAAGCTTTCTTT
CASKQGEVNTEAFF
>TRBD1|TRBV30|NA|TRBJ2-1
TGTGCCTGGAGCAGCGGGACAGGGGATTTCTTC
CAWSSGTGDFF
>NA|TRBV7-9|NA|TRBJ2-3
TGTGCCAGCAGTCGTAGCGGTAACACAGATACGCAGTATTTT
CASSRSGNTDTQYF
>TRBD1|TRBV18|few|TRBJ2-3
TGTGCCAGCTCAGACAGGGGGCGGGGCACAGATACGCAGTATTTT
CASSDRGRGTDTQYF
>NA|TRBV4-3|NA|TRBJ1-2
TGCGCCAGCAGCCAAGACAGGGTGGGCTATGGCTACACCTTC
CASSQDRVGYGYTF
>TRBD2|TRBV28|few|TRBJ2-5
TGTGCCAGCAGTTTATCCGACGGGGGGGTCGGAGAGACCCAGTACTTC
CASSLSDGGVGETQYF
>TRBD1|TRBV10-1|few|TRBJ1-2
TGCGCCAGCAGTCGGCGGACAGGGAAGAAAAACTATGGCTACACCTTC
CASSRRTGKKNYGYTF
>TRBD2|TRBV6-5|NA|TRBJ2-3
TGTGCCAGCAGTTGGGGACTACCTCTCACAGATACGCAGTATTTT
CASSWGLPLTDTQYF
>NA|TRBV19|NA|TRBJ2-7
TGTGCCAGTAGTTTCGGGTTCTCCTACGAGCAGTACTTC
CASSFGFSYEQYF